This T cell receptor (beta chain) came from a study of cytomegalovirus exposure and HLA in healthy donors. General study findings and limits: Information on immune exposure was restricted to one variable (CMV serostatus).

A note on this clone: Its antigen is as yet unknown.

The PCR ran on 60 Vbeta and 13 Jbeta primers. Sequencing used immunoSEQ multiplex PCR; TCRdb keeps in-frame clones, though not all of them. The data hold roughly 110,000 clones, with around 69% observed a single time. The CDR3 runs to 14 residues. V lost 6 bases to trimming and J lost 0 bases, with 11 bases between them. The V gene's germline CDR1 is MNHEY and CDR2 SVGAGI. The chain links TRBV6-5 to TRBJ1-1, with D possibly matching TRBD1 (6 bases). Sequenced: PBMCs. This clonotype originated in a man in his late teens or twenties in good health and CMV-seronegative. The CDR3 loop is CASRLGTLNTEAFF. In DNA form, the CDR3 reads TGTGCCAGCAGACTTGGGACATTGAACACTGAAGCTTTCTTT.